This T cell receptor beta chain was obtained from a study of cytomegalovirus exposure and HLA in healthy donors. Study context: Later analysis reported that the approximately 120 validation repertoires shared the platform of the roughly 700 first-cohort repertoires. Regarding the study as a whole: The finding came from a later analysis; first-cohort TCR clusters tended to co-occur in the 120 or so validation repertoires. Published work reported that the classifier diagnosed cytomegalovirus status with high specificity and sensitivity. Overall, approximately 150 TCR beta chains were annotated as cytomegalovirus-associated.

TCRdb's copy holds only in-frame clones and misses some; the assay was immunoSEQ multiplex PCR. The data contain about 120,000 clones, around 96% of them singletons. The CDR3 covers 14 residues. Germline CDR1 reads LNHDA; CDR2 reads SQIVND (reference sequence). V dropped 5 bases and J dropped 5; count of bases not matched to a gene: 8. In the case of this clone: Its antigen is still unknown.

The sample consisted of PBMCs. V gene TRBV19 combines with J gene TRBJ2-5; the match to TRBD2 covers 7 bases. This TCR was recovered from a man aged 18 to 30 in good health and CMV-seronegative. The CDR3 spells CASSPPREGETQYF. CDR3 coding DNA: TGTGCCAGTAGTCCTCCCAGGGAGGGGGAGACCCAGTACTTC.